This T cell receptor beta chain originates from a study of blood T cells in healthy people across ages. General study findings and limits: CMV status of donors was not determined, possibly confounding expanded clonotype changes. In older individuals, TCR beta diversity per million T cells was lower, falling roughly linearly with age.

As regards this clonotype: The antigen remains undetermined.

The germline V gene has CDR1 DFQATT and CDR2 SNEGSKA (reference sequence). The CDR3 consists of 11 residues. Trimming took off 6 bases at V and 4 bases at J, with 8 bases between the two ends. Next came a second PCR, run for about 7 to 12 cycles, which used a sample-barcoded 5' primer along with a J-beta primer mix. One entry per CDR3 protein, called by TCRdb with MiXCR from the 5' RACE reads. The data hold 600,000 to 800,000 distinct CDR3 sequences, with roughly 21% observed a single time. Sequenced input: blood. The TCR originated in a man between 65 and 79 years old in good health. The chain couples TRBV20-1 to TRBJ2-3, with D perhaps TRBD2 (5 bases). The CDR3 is CSARVADTQYF. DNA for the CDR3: TGCAGTGCGAGGGTCGCAGATACGCAGTATTTT.